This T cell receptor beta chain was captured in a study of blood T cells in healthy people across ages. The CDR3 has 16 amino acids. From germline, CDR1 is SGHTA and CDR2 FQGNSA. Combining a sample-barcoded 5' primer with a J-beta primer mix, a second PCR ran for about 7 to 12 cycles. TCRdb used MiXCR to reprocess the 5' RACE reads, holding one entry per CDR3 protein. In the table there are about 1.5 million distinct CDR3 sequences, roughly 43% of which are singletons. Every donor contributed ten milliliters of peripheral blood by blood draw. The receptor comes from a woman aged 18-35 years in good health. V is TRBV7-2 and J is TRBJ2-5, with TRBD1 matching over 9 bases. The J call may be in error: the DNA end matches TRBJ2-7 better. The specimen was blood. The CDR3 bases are TGTGCCAGCAGCACCACTATCGGGACAGGGAAAAACGAGCAGTACTTC. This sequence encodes CASSTTIGTGKNEQYF.